This T cell receptor (beta chain) appears in the sequencing data of a study of cytomegalovirus exposure and HLA in healthy donors. Study summary: There were fewer than 500 genotyped donors. Of these, 81% fell in the genetic ancestry cluster associated with self-reported Caucasian donors.

This clone was found a few times. This CDR3 region has 14 residues. Trimming pared 5 bases from V and 4 bases from J, leaving 12 bases between. Per the germline V gene, CDR1 is SEHNR and CDR2 is FQNEAQ (reference sequence). It was with 60 Vbeta and 13 Jbeta primers that the PCR ran. TCRdb keeps only in-frame clones here, not all; method: immunoSEQ multiplex PCR. The sample holds tens of thousands of clones; around three quarters are singletons and the top ten take about 7.7%. Material: PBMCs. The genes are TRBV7-9 and TRBJ2-1, with D possibly TRBD1 on 5 matching bases. The origin of this receptor is a man in his 60s in good health and CMV-seronegative. CDR3 amino acids: CASSPSTAYNEQFF. CDR3 in DNA: TGTGCCAGCAGCCCCTCGACAGCATACAATGAGCAGTTCTTC.